Listed below are T cell receptor beta chains from one sample, sequenced in a study of blood T cell repertoires in COVID-19. Method: immunoSEQ multiplex PCR; TCRdb's copy keeps in-frame clones and lacks some. Of about 200,000 clones listed, 88% are singletons. The source material was peripheral blood. These receptors were obtained from a man aged 40-49 years with active or convalescent COVID-19. Each CDR3 is given with its conserved first and last residue. The D gene is left open where the match is weak. Expanded clones get a size class; other rows say once, few or many, or leave the size out.

d_call j_call clone_size v_call cdr3_aa cdr3_nt
TRBD1 TRBJ2-2 NA TRBV7-7 CASSLDRAQTGELFF TGTGCCAGCAGCTTGGACAGGGCGCAGACCGGGGAGCTGTTTTTT
TRBD2 TRBJ2-3 NA TRBV6-2/TRBV6-3 CASSYGVAGGQNTQYF TGTGCCAGCAGTTACGGGGTAGCGGGGGGGCAGAATACGCAGTATTTT
NA TRBJ2-1 once TRBV11-2 CASSTGGFLDEQFF TGTGCCAGCAGCACCGGAGGATTTCTCGATGAGCAGTTCTTC
TRBD1 TRBJ2-6 NA TRBV13 CASIRTGSGANVLTF TGTGCCAGCATCCGGACAGGGTCTGGGGCCAACGTCCTGACTTTC
NA TRBJ1-5 few TRBV12-3/TRBV12-4 CASSFLEQPQHF TGTGCCAGCAGTTTTCTCGAGCAGCCCCAGCATTTT
NA TRBJ1-4 NA TRBV27 CASSPQGGEKLFF TGTGCCAGTAGCCCCCAGGGAGGTGAAAAACTGTTTTTT
NA TRBJ2-1 NA TRBV19 CASRSGPVTEQFF TGTGCCAGTAGATCAGGGCCGGTCACTGAGCAGTTCTTC
NA TRBJ1-3 NA TRBV21-1 CASSPRDRPGNTIYF TGTGCCAGCAGCCCTCGGGACAGGCCTGGAAACACCATATATTTT
TRBD2 TRBJ2-7 NA TRBV2 CASSERREVRHEQYF TGTGCCAGCAGTGAACGGCGGGAGGTACGCCACGAGCAGTACTTC
TRBD1 TRBJ1-2 NA TRBV9 CASSADRGAHGYTF TGTGCCAGCAGCGCGGACAGGGGTGCTCATGGCTACACCTTC
NA TRBJ2-1 NA TRBV5-1 CASSEGVQGDEQFF TGCGCCAGCAGCGAGGGAGTACAGGGAGATGAGCAGTTCTTC
NA TRBJ1-4 NA TRBV6-5 CASRRAANSNEKLFF TGTGCCAGCAGGCGGGCCGCAAACTCTAATGAAAAACTGTTTTTT
NA TRBJ1-5 NA TRBV30 CAWSPQENQPQHF TGTGCCTGGAGCCCACAGGAAAATCAGCCCCAGCATTTT
TRBD1 TRBJ2-7 NA TRBV7-2 CASSWTGGGYEQYF TGTGCCAGCAGCTGGACAGGGGGCGGCTACGAGCAGTACTTC
NA TRBJ1-5 NA TRBV6-5 CATSGFSNQPQHF TGTGCCACCTCAGGGTTCAGCAATCAGCCCCAGCATTTT
NA TRBJ2-1 NA TRBV6-1 CASSEASGSYNEQFF TGTGCCAGCAGTGAAGCTAGCGGCTCCTACAATGAGCAGTTCTTC